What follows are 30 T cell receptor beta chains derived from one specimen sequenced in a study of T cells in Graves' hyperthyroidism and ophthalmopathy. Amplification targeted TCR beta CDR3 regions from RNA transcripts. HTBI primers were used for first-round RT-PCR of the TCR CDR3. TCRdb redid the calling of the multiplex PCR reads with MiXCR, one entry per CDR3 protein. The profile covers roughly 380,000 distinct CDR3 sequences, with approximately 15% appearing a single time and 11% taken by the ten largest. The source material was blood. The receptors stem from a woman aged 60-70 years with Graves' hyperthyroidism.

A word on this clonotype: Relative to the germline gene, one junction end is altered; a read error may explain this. The chain's CDR3 is CASSLKSSGNAIYF. CDR3 sequence (DNA): TGTGCCAGCAGCTTAAAGAGCTCTGGAAACGCCATATATTTT. The gene calls are TRBV7-9 and TRBJ1-3; no firm D call. CDR1 and CDR2 (germline): SEHNR, FQNEAQ (reference sequence). The CDR3 contains 14 residues.

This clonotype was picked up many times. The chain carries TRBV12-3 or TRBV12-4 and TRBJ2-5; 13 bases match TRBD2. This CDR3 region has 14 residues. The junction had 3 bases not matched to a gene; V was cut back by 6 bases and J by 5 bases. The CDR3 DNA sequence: TGTGCCAGCAGGGGGACTAGCGGGATGGAGACCCAGTACTTC. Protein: CASRGTSGMETQYF.

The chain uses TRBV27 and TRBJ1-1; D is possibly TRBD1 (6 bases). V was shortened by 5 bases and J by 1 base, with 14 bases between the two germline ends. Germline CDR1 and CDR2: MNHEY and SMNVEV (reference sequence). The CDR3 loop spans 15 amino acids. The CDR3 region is CASSRGRGSNTEAFF. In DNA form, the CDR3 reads TGTGCCAGCAGTCGGGGGCGGGGGTCGAACACTGAAGCTTTCTTT.

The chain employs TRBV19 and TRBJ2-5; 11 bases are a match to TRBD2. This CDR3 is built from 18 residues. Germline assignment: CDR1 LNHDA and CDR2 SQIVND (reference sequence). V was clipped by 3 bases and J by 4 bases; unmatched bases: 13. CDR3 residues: CASSIRSVSGRAGETQYF. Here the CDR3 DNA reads TGTGCCAGTAGTATCAGATCGGTTAGCGGGAGGGCCGGAGAGACCCAGTACTTC.

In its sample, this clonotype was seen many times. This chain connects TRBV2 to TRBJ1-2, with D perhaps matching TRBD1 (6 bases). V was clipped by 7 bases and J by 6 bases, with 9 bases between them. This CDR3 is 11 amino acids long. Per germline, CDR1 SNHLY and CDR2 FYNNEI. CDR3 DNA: TGTGCCAGCACCAGGACAGATGGCTACACCTTC. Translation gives CASTRTDGYTF.

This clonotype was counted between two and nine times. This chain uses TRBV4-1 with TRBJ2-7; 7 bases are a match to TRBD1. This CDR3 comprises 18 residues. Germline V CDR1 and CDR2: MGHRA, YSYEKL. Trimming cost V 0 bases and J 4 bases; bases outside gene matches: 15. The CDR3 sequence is CASSQEIGGLGVSYEQYF. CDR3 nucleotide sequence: TGCGCCAGCAGCCAAGAGATAGGGGGCTTGGGGGTTAGTTACGAGCAGTACTTC.

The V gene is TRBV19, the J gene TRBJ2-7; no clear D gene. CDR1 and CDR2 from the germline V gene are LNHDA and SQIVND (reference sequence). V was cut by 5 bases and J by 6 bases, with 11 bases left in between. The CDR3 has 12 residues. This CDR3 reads CASSSRWREQYF. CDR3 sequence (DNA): TGTGCCAGTAGTTCGAGGTGGCGCGAGCAGTACTTC.

The CDR3 is CASRPLAGGPRWQYF. DNA of the CDR3: TGTGCCAGCAGACCTCTAGCGGGAGGGCCAAGGTGGCAGTACTTC. The chain couples TRBV27 to TRBJ2-7; TRBD2 matches 12 bases. CDR1 and CDR2 (germline): MNHEY, SMNVEV (reference sequence). The CDR3 length is 15 residues. V gave up 6 bases and J gave up 9 bases; unmatched junction bases: 12.

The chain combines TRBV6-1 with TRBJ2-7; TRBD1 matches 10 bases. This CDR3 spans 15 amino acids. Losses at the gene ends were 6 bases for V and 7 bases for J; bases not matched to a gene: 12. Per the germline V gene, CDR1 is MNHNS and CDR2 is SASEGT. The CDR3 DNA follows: TGTGCCAGCAGCTCTCCGGGACAGGGGATGGGAGAGCAGTACTTC. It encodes CASSSPGQGMGEQYF.

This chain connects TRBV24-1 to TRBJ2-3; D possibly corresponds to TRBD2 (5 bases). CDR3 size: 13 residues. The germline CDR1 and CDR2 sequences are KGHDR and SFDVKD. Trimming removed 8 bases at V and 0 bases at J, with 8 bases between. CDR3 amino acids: CATTDYSTDTQYF. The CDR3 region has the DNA TGTGCCACCACAGACTATAGCACAGATACGCAGTATTTT.

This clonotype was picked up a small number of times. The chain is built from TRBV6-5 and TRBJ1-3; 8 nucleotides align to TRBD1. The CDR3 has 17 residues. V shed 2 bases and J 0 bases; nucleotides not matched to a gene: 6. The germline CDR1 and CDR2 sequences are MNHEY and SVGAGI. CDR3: CASSYGTGRFSGNTIYF. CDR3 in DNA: TGTGCCAGCAGTTACGGGACAGGTCGCTTCTCTGGAAACACCATATATTTT.

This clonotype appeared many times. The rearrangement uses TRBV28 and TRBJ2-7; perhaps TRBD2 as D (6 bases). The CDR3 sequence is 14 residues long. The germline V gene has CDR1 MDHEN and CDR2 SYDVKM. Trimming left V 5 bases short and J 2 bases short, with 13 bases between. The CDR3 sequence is CASSTPGGPYEQYF. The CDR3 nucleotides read TGTGCCAGCAGTACCCCCGGGGGACCCTACGAGCAGTACTTC.

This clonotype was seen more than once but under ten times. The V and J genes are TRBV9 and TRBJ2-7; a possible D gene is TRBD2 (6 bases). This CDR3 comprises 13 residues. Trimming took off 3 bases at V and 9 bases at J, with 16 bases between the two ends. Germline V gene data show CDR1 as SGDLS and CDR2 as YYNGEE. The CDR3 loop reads CASSGTTLGVQYF. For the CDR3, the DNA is TGTGCCAGCAGCGGGACTACCCTTGGTGTGCAGTACTTC. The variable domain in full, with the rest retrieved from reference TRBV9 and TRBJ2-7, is DSGVTQTPKHLITATGQRVTLRCSPRSGDLSVYWYQQSLDQGLQFLIQYYNGEERAKGNILERFSAQQFPDLHSELNLSSLELGDSALYFCASSGTTLGVQYFGPGTRLTVT.

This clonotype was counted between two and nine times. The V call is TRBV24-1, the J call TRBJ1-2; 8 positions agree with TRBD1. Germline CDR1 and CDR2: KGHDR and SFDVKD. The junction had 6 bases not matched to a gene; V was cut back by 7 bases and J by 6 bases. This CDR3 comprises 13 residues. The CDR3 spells CATRETGADGYTF. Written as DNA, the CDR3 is TGTGCCACCAGAGAGACAGGGGCGGATGGCTACACCTTC.

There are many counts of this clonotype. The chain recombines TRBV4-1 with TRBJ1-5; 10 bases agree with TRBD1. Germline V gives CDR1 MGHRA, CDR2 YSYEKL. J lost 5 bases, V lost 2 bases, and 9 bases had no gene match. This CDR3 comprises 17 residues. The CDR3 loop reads CASSQRDRGRGDQPQHF. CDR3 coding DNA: TGCGCCAGCAGCCAACGTGACAGGGGGCGAGGGGATCAGCCCCAGCATTTT.

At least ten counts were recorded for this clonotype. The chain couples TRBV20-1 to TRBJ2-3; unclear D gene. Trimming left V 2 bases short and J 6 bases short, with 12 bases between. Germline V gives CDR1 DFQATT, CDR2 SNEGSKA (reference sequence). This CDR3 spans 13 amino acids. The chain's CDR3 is CSARSRSRDTQYF. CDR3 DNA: TGCAGTGCTAGATCCAGGTCTCGGGATACGCAGTATTTT.

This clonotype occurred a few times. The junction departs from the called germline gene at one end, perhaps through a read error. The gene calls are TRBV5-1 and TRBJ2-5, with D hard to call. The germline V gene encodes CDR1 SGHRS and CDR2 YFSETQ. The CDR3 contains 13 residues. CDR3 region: CASSLYAQGTQYF. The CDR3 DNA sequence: TGCGCCAGCAGCTTGTACGCCCAAGGGACCCAGTACTTC.

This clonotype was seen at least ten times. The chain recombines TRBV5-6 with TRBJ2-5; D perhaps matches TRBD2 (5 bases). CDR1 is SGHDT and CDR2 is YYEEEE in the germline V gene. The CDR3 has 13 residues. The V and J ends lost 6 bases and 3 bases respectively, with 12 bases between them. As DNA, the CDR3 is TGTGCCAGCACCCAGGTCGGGGAAGAGACCCAGTACTTC. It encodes CASTQVGEETQYF.

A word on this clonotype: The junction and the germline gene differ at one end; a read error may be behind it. The DNA of the CDR3 is TGTGCCGGCAGCTCCCCCCGGGGGAGGGGATTCAATTCACCCCTCCACTTT. This translates into CAGSSPRGRGFNSPLHF. The rearrangement links TRBV28 to TRBJ1-6, with D possibly being TRBD1 (5 bases). Germline CDR1 and CDR2: MDHEN and SYDVKM. The CDR3 has 17 amino acids.

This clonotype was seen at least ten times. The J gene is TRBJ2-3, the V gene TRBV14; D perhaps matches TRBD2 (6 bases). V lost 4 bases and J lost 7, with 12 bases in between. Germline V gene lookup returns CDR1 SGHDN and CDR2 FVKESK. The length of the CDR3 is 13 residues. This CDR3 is CASSRRDSYTQYF. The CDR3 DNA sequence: TGTGCCAGCAGCCGCCGGGACTCCTATACGCAGTATTTT.

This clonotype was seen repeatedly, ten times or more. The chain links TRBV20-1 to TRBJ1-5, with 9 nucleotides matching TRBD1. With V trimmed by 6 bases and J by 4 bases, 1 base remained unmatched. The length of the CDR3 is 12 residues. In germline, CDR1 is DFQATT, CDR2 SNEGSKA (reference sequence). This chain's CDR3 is CSAGQGNQPQHF. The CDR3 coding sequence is TGCAGTGCGGGACAGGGAAATCAGCCCCAGCATTTT.

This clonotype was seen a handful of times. CDR3 nucleotides: TGTGCCAGCAGGACTAGCCACCAAGAGACCCAGTACTTC. This codes for CASRTSHQETQYF. The genes are TRBV6-1 and TRBJ2-5; TRBD2 matches at 7 bases. With 6 bases clipped from V and 0 bases from J, the junction kept 1 base outside the gene matches. Germline V gene data show CDR1 as MNHNS and CDR2 as SASEGT. The CDR3 is 13 residues long.

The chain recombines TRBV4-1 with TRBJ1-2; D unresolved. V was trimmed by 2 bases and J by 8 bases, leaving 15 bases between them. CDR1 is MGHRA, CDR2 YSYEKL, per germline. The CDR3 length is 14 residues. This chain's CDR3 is CASSQPRPRRGYTF. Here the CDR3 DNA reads TGCGCCAGCAGCCAACCTCGTCCAAGGCGGGGCTACACCTTC.

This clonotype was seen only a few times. CDR3 coding DNA: TGTGCCAGCAGTTTCGGTGTCCCCTACAATGAGCAGTTCTTC. Encoded protein: CASSFGVPYNEQFF. The chain recombines TRBV27 with TRBJ2-1; D gene uncertain. The V gene lost 3 bases and the J gene lost 2 bases, with 8 bases spanning the gap. This CDR3 has 14 amino acids. Germline CDR1 and CDR2: MNHEY and SMNVEV (reference sequence).

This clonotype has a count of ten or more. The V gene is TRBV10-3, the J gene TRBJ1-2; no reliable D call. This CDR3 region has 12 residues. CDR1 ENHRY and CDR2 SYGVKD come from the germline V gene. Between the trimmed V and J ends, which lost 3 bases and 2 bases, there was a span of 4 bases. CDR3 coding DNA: TGTGCCATCAGTGATTTAAACTATGGCTACACCTTC. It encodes CAISDLNYGYTF.

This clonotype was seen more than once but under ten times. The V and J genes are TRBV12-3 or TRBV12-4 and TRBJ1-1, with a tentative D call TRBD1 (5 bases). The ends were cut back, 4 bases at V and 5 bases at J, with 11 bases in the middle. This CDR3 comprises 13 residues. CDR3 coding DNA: TGTGCCAGCAGTTGGACGGGACCGACTGAAGCTTTCTTT. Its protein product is CASSWTGPTEAFF.

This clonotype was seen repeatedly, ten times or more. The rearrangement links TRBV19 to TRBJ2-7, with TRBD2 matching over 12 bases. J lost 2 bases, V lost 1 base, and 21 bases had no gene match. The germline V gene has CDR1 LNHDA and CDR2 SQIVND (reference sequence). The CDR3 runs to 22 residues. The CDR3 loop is CASSIGGVQLAGGPPRAYEQYF. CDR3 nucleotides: TGTGCCAGTAGTATAGGGGGTGTTCAGCTAGCGGGAGGGCCGCCTAGGGCCTACGAGCAGTACTTC.

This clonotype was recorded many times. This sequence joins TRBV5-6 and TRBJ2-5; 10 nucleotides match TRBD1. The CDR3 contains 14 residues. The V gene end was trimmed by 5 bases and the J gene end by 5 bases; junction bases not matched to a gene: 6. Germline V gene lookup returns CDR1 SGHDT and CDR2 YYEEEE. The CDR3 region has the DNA TGTGCCAGCAGTGTGACAGGGGGCAGGGAGACCCAGTACTTC. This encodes CASSVTGGRETQYF. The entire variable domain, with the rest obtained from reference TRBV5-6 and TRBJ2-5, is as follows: DAGVTQSPTHLIKTRGQQVTLRCSPKSGHDTVSWYQQALGQGPQFIFQYYEEEERQRGNFPDRFSGHQFPNYSSELNVNALLLGDSALYLCASSVTGGRETQYFGPGTRLLVL.

This CDR3 reads CASSQEVRLKGQPQHF. DNA of the CDR3: TGCGCCAGCAGCCAAGAGGTACGCTTAAAGGGGCAGCCCCAGCATTTT. This chain joins TRBV4-1 and TRBJ1-5, with a possible D match to TRBD1 (5 bases). This CDR3 is 16 amino acids long. Germline values: CDR1 MGHRA, CDR2 YSYEKL. V lost 0 bases, J lost 7 bases, and 16 bases lay in between.

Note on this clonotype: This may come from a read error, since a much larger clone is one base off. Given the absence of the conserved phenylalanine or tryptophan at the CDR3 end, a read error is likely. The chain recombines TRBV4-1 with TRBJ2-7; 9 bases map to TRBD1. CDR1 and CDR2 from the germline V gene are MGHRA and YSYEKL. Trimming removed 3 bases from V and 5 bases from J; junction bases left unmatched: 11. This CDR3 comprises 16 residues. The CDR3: CASSQKIVDRGNEQYL. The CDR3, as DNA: TGCGCCAGCAGCCAGAAGATTGTGGACAGGGGCAACGAGCAGTACCTC.